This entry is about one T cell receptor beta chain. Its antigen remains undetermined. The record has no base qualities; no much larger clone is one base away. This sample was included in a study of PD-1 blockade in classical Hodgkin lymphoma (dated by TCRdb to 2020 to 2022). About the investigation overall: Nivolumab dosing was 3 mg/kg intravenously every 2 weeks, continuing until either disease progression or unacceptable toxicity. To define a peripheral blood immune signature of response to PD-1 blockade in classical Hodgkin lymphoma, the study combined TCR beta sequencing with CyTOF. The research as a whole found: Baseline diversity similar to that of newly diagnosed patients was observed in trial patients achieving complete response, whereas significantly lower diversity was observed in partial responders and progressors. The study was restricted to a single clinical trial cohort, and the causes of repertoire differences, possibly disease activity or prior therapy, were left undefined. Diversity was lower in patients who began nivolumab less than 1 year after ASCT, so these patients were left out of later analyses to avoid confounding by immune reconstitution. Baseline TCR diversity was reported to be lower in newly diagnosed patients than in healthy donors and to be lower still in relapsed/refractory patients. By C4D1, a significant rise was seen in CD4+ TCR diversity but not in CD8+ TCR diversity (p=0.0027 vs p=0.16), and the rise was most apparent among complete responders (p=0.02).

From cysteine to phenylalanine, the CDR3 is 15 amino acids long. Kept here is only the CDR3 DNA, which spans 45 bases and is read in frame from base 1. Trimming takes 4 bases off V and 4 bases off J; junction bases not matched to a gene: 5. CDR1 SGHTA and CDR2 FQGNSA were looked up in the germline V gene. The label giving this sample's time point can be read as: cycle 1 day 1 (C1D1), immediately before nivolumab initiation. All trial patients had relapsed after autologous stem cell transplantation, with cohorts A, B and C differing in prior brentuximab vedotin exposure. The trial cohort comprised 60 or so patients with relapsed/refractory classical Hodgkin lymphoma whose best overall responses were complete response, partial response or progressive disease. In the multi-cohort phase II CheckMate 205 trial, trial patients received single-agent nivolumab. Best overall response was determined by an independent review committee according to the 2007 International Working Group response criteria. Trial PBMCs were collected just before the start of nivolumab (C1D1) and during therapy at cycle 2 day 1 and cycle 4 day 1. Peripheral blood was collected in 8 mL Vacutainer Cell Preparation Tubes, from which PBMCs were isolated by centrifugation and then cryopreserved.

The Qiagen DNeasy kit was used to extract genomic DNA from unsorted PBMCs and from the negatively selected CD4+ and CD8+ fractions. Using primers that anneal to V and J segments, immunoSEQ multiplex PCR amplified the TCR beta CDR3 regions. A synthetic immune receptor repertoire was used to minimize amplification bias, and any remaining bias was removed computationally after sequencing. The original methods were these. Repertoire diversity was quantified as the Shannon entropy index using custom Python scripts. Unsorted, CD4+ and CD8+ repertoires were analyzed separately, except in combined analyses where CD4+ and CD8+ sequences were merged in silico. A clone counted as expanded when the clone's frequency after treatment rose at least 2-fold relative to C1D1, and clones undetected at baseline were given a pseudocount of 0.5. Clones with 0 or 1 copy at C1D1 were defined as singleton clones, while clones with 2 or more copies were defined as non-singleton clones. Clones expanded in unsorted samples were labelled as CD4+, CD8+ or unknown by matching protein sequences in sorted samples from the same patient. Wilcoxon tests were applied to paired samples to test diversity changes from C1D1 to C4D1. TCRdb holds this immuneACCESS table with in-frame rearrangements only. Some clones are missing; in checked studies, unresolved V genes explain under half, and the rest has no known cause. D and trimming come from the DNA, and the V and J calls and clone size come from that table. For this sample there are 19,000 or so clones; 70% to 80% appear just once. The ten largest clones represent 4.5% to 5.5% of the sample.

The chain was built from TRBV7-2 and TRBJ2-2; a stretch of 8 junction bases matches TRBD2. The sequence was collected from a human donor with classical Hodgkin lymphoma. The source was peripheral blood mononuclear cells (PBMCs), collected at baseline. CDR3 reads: CASSSAGVGTGELFF. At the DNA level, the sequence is TGTGCCAGCAGCTCAGCGGGAGTTGGCACCGGGGAGCTGTTTTTT. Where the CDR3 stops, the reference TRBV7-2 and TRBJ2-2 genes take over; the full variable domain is GAGVSQSPSNKVTEKGKDVELRCDPISGHTALYWYRQSLGQGLEFLIYFQGNSAPDKSGLPSDRFSAERTGGSVSTLTIQRTQQEDSAVYLCASSSAGVGTGELFFGEGSRLTVL.